This T cell receptor beta chain stems from a study of cytomegalovirus exposure and HLA in healthy donors. This clone has more than one count but fewer than ten. Its antigen is not known. PCR was performed using 60 Vbeta and 13 Jbeta primers. Libraries were prepared by immunoSEQ multiplex PCR; TCRdb keeps only in-frame clonotypes and omits some of them. The table has 200,000 to 250,000 clones, roughly four fifths seen once; the top ten hold 9.5% to 13%. General study results and limits: Presence/absence analyses rested on an assumption that sequencing depth was roughly uniform across donors. The productive fraction for most TCR beta V segments was about 87% or about 30% in an earlier analysis. In a later analysis, V- and J-gene trimming of beta chains associated with a DCLRE1C missense variant, replicated independently. Equally common other TCR beta chains were less clonally expanded than HLA-associated ones, a later analysis found.

The V segment lost 1 base and the J segment 1 base; nucleotides outside the gene matches: 2. The CDR3 loop spans 18 amino acids. Germline-derived CDR1 and CDR2 are LGHNA and YSLEER. Source material: PBMCs. V gene TRBV4-3 combines with J gene TRBJ2-3; TRBD2 agrees at 16 bases. This TCR derives from a woman aged 50 to 60 in good health and CMV-seropositive. The CDR3 spells CASSQVGLAGGGTDTQYF. For the CDR3, the DNA is TGCGCCAGCAGCCAAGTGGGACTAGCGGGGGGGGGCACAGATACGCAGTATTTT.